One sample yielded the 6 T cell receptor beta chains listed below, sequenced in a study of beta chain features in type 1 diabetes (dated by TCRdb to 2017 to 2018). Preparation of the library involved the immunoSEQ multiplex PCR assay. The entire amount of isolated RNA was reverse transcribed using the High Capacity cDNA Reverse Transcription Kit, so the sequenced TCRB transcripts were expressed ones. Sourced from immuneACCESS, this table was stored by TCRdb with only in-frame sequences that have V and J called. A share of the clones is absent; for the studies checked, an unresolved V gene accounts for under half, and the remainder has no known explanation. The sample profile shows over 700,000 clones; 17% of them were found once. The ten largest clones take up around 0.02% of the sample. The sample comprised naive CD4+ T cells from blood. What the cell subset or site label conveys for this sample: true naive CD4+ T cells. The source of these receptors is a woman under 30 in good health.

Regarding this clone: The junction does not match germline at one end; this may be a read error. The rearrangement links TRBV7-2 to TRBJ1-2, with D tentatively TRBD1 (6 bases). Germline values: CDR1 SGHTA, CDR2 FQGNSA. This CDR3 has 16 residues. The CDR3 DNA is TGTGCCAGCAGCCTAGCCCGAGGGGGAGCCTTCTATGGCTACACCTTC. Amino acids: CASSLARGGAFYGYTF.

CDR3 amino acids: CASSPIGGGDGYTF. Written as DNA, the CDR3 is TGTGCCAGCAGCCCGATCGGGGGCGGCGATGGCTACACCTTC. The chain couples TRBV7-9 to TRBJ1-2, with D maybe TRBD1 (6 bases). The length of the CDR3 is 14 residues. The germline gives CDR1 SEHNR, CDR2 FQNEAQ (reference sequence). V lost 5 bases and J lost 6, with 16 bases in between.

The rearrangement links TRBV7-9 to TRBJ2-5; 8 bases fit TRBD1. In germline, CDR1 is SEHNR, CDR2 FQNEAQ (reference sequence). Trimming cost V 5 bases and J 5 bases; bases outside gene matches: 10. The CDR3 totals 15 residues. CDR3 DNA sequence: TGTGCCAGCAGCACGGGACAGGTCAACGGGGAGACCCAGTACTTC. Translation gives CASSTGQVNGETQYF.

The rearrangement joins TRBV7-2 to TRBJ2-5; D is possibly TRBD2 (7 bases). Trimming left V 5 bases short and J 5 bases short, with 18 bases between. The CDR3 extends over 15 amino acids. Germline V gene data show CDR1 as SGHTA and CDR2 as FQGNSA. CDR3 amino acids: CASSAGGQGGETQYF. CDR3 coding DNA: TGTGCCAGCAGCGCCGGGGGGCAAGGCGGGGAGACCCAGTACTTC.

The chain carries TRBV2 and TRBJ2-1; TRBD1 matches at 9 bases. With V trimmed by 7 bases and J by 1 base, 5 bases remained unmatched. This CDR3 is 15 amino acids long. Germline CDR1 is SNHLY and CDR2 is FYNNEI. The CDR3 DNA reads TGTGCCAGCAAAGGGGACAGGGAGTCCTACAATGAGCAGTTCTTC. It codes for CASKGDRESYNEQFF.

V usage is TRBV28 and J usage is TRBJ2-1, with 9 bases fitting TRBD1. This CDR3 region has 16 residues. Losses at the gene ends were 5 bases for V and 1 base for J; bases not matched to a gene: 6. Germline V gene lookup returns CDR1 MDHEN and CDR2 SYDVKM. This CDR3 reads CASSETGGRSYNEQFF. The CDR3 DNA reads as TGTGCCAGCAGTGAAACAGGGGGCCGTTCCTACAATGAGCAGTTCTTC.